Each of the 8 T cell receptor beta chains below was sequenced from the same sample in a study of cytomegalovirus exposure and HLA in healthy donors (dated by TCRdb to 2016 to 2017). Receptor libraries were prepared by the immunoSEQ multiplex PCR assay. For the multiplex PCR, a mixture combining 60 forward primers for TCR Vbeta segments and 13 reverse primers for TCR Jbeta segments was used. Drawn from immuneACCESS, this table holds only the in-frame rearrangements with V and J called that TCRdb kept. Clones are partly lost; checked studies trace under half to an unresolved V gene and leave the rest unexplained. The sample includes about 120,000 clones, with over 50% observed a single time. The top ten clonotypes cover about 8.9% of the sample. Sequencing was performed on PBMCs. The receptors were gathered from a woman between 40 and 55 years old in good health and CMV-seropositive.

This chain joins TRBV19 and TRBJ1-3; tentatively, D is TRBD1 (6 bases). Trimming cost V 3 bases and J 7 bases, with 16 bases left between them. The CDR3 covers 15 residues. Germline V gene lookup returns CDR1 LNHDA and CDR2 SQIVND (reference sequence). The CDR3 nucleotides are TGTGCCAGTAGTATTGCGGCTGGCCAGGGGAACACCATATATTTT. Its translation is CASSIAAGQGNTIYF.

The chain has TRBV12-5 and TRBJ1-1, with unresolved D. The ends were cut back, 0 bases at V and 0 bases at J, with 8 bases in the middle. This CDR3 spans 15 amino acids. Germline-derived CDR1 and CDR2 are LGHNT and FRNRAP. Here the CDR3 DNA reads TGTGCTAGTGGTTTGGTACACAGCCTGAACACTGAAGCTTTCTTT. Its protein product is CASGLVHSLNTEAFF.

The chain links TRBV11-2 to TRBJ2-6, with TRBD1 identical over 7 bases. CDR1 and CDR2 from the germline V gene are SGHAT and FQNNGV. Losses at the gene ends were 5 bases for V and 3 bases for J; bases not matched to a gene: 7. The CDR3 extends over 16 amino acids. Here the CDR3 reads CASSTRTGVGANVLTF. The CDR3 region has the DNA TGTGCCAGCAGCACTCGAACAGGGGTTGGGGCCAACGTCCTGACTTTC. Complete variable domain (other parts from reference TRBV11-2 and TRBJ2-6): EAGVAQSPRYKIIEKRQSVAFWCNPISGHATLYWYQQILGQGPKLLIQFQNNGVVDDSQLPKDRFSAERLKGVDSTLKIQPAKLEDSAVYLCASSTRTGVGANVLTFGAGSRLTVL.

V and J are TRBV5-1 and TRBJ2-1; 9 bases are a match to TRBD2. V shed 0 bases, J shed 5 bases, and the junction held 3 bases outside the gene matches. This CDR3 region has 15 residues. Germline loops: CDR1 SGHRS, CDR2 YFSETQ. This chain's CDR3 is CASSLGRGGDNEQFF. In DNA, the CDR3 is TGCGCCAGCAGCTTGGGTCGCGGGGGGGACAATGAGCAGTTCTTC.

The chain combines TRBV6-1 with TRBJ2-5; 10 positions match TRBD2. Germline values: CDR1 MNHNS, CDR2 SASEGT. The CDR3 covers 13 residues. With V trimmed by 10 bases and J by 5 bases, 7 bases remained unmatched. CDR3 sequence (DNA): TGTGCCAACGGAGCGGGGGGGCGGGAGACCCAGTACTTC. It is translated as CANGAGGRETQYF.

This rearrangement joins TRBV5-4 to TRBJ2-7, with a tentative D call TRBD2 (6 bases). Germline CDR1 SGHNT, CDR2 YYREEE (reference sequence). Trimming cost V 3 bases and J 6 bases, with 16 bases left between them. The CDR3 has 14 amino acids. CDR3 coding DNA: TGTGCCAGCAGCTGGGAGCGGGCACCCATCGAGCAGTACTTC. Translation gives CASSWERAPIEQYF.

V and J are TRBV5-1 and TRBJ2-3; TRBD2 is a possible D gene (5 bases). In germline, CDR1 is SGHRS, CDR2 YFSETQ. V was cut by 0 bases and J by 4 bases, with 12 bases left in between. The CDR3 extends over 15 amino acids. The DNA for the CDR3 is TGCGCCAGCAGCTTGGCCGGGGTAGACGCAGATACGCAGTATTTT. Its protein product is CASSLAGVDADTQYF.

This clone was seen a few times. The V and J genes are TRBV29-1 and TRBJ2-7, with D possibly matching TRBD1 (6 bases). This CDR3 region has 10 residues. Germline lookup yields CDR1 SQVTM and CDR2 ANQGSEA. V was shortened by 6 bases and J by 5 bases, with 8 bases between the two germline ends. CDR3 protein: CSVQGHEQYF. In DNA form, the CDR3 reads TGCAGCGTACAGGGCCACGAGCAGTACTTC.